Each of the 24 T cell receptor beta chains below was sequenced from the same sample in a study of T cells in Graves' hyperthyroidism and ophthalmopathy. RNA transcripts provided the source from which TCR beta CDR3 regions were amplified. An initial round of RT-PCR targeting the TCR CDR3 relied on the HTBI primer set. Each CDR3 protein is one row after TCRdb ran MiXCR on the multiplex PCR reads. This repertoire shows 500,000 to 600,000 distinct CDR3 sequences, less than 20% found once; its top ten account for less than 55%. Sequences were obtained from blood. These receptors were taken from a man aged 40-49 years with Graves' ophthalmopathy.

This clonotype was seen more than once but under ten times. A much bigger clone sits one base away, suggesting this may be a read error. The chain is built from TRBV6-5 and TRBJ1-5; no firm D call. Trimming removed 2 bases at V and 0 bases at J, with 2 bases between. This CDR3 is 13 amino acids long. Per the germline V gene, CDR1 is MNHEY and CDR2 is SVGAGI. As DNA, the CDR3 is TGTGCCAGCAGTTACCATAGCAATCAGCCCCAGCATTTT. Residues: CASSYHSNQPQHF.

The V and J genes are TRBV29-1 and TRBJ2-1; D unclear. Trimming removed 4 bases from V and 9 bases from J, with 10 bases in between. The CDR3 contains 11 residues. The germline V gene has CDR1 SQVTM and CDR2 ANQGSEA. The CDR3 DNA is TGCAGCGTTGTTAGGGTGGGTGAGCAGTTCTTC. Encoded protein: CSVVRVGEQFF.

The J gene is TRBJ1-3, the V gene TRBV19; D might be TRBD1 (6 bases). Per germline, CDR1 LNHDA and CDR2 SQIVND (reference sequence). The germline V and J ends were trimmed by 6 bases and 2 bases, with 11 bases remaining between them. CDR3 length: 14 amino acids. The CDR3 region has the DNA TGTGCCAGTAGCGGACAGATACCTGGAAACACCATATATTTT. This translates into CASSGQIPGNTIYF.

With regard to this clonotype: A single base separates this from a much larger clone, so it may be a read error. Given the absence of the conserved phenylalanine or tryptophan at the CDR3 end, a read error is likely. The chain recombines TRBV20-1 with TRBJ2-3; D unresolved. The CDR3 loop spans 13 amino acids. V was shortened by 0 bases and J by 1 base, with 5 bases between the two germline ends. CDR1 and CDR2 (germline): DFQATT, SNEGSKA (reference sequence). This CDR3 reads CSARDGRTDTQYS. The CDR3 coding sequence is TGCAGTGCTAGAGACGGCCGCACAGATACGCAGTATTCT.

V and J are TRBV7-8 and TRBJ2-7; the match to TRBD2 covers 9 bases. Losses at the gene ends were 6 bases for V and 5 bases for J; bases not matched to a gene: 11. CDR1 and CDR2 from the germline V gene are SGHVS and FQNEAQ. The CDR3 runs 15 residues. The chain's CDR3 is CASSRGREGINEQYF. The CDR3 nucleotides are TGTGCCAGCAGTCGGGGGCGGGAGGGCATAAACGAGCAGTACTTC. The whole variable domain, remainder taken from reference TRBV7-8 and TRBJ2-7, is GAGVSQSPRYKVAKRGQDVALRCDPISGHVSLFWYQQALGQGPEFLTYFQNEAQLDKSGLPSDRFFAERPEGSVSTLKIQRTQQEDSAVYLCASSRGREGINEQYFGPGTRLTVT.

This clonotype was recorded a few times. The chain recombines TRBV7-3 with TRBJ2-5, with no clear D. Germline CDR1 is SGHTA and CDR2 is FQGTGA. V lost 5 bases and J 2 bases, leaving 18 bases between the germline ends. The CDR3 is made up of 16 amino acids. The CDR3 bases are TGTGCCAGCAGCCCTCCGCCTTGGCGCGAACAAGAGACCCAGTACTTC. Translating it yields CASSPPPWREQETQYF.

V and J are TRBV2 and TRBJ1-6; D perhaps matches TRBD1 (5 bases). CDR3 length: 17 amino acids. CDR1 is SNHLY and CDR2 is FYNNEI in the germline V gene. V gave up 2 bases and J gave up 8 bases, with 19 bases separating them. CDR3: CASSERPGPRMDSPLHF. DNA of the CDR3: TGTGCCAGCAGTGAAAGGCCGGGGCCCCGGATGGATTCACCCCTCCACTTT.

This clonotype has ten or more counts. V and J are TRBV7-2 and TRBJ2-3, with 8 bases matching TRBD2. The CDR3 is 15 amino acids. CDR1 is SGHTA, CDR2 FQGNSA, per germline. V dropped 4 bases and J dropped 0; count of bases not matched to a gene: 3. As DNA, the CDR3 is TGTGCCAGCAGCTCGACTAGCGTCAGCACAGATACGCAGTATTTT. Amino acids: CASSSTSVSTDTQYF.

The gene calls are TRBV20-1 and TRBJ2-7; tentatively, D is TRBD2 (6 bases). This CDR3 has 15 amino acids. CDR1 DFQATT and CDR2 SNEGSKA come from the germline V gene (reference sequence). Trimming shortened V by 4 bases and J by 3 bases, and 19 bases separated the two germline ends. The CDR3 region is CSAIIADASCYEQYF. CDR3 nucleotide sequence: TGCAGTGCTATAATAGCGGATGCTAGCTGCTACGAGCAGTACTTC.

This clonotype has a count of ten or more. The rearrangement links TRBV11-2 to TRBJ1-1, with TRBD1 matching 7 bases. The CDR3 runs 17 residues. Germline-derived CDR1 and CDR2 are SGHAT and FQNNGV. With 4 bases clipped from V and 10 bases from J, the junction kept 21 bases outside the gene matches. CDR3 coding DNA: TGTGCCAGCAGCTCTAGACAGGGCGGGAGGTCTTCGGCTGGAGCTTTCTTT. It specifies CASSSRQGGRSSAGAFF.

This clonotype came up a few times. The chain employs TRBV28 and TRBJ2-1; TRBD1 aligns across 10 bases. J gave up 4 bases and V 6 bases, and 6 bases lay outside the gene matches. Germline assignment: CDR1 MDHEN and CDR2 SYDVKM. This CDR3 is built from 15 residues. CDR3 nucleotide sequence: TGTGCCAGCAGGGGTGGACAGGGGGTATACAATGAGCAGTTCTTC. This translates into CASRGGQGVYNEQFF.

The chain recombines TRBV7-8 with TRBJ2-5; 11 bases match TRBD1. V lost 5 bases to trimming and J lost 4 bases; unmatched junction nucleotides: 6. The CDR3 totals 15 residues. The germline gives CDR1 SGHVS, CDR2 FQNEAQ. CDR3 DNA sequence: TGTGCCAGCAGCAAACGGACAGGGGGCGTAGAGACCCAGTACTTC. Amino acids: CASSKRTGGVETQYF.

This rearrangement joins TRBV29-1 to TRBJ2-2, with D maybe TRBD1 (5 bases). Germline CDR1 reads SQVTM; CDR2 reads ANQGSEA. The CDR3 covers 14 residues. V lost 3 bases, J lost 2 bases, and 10 bases lay in between. CDR3 sequence reads: CSVDKGSNTGELFF. The DNA of the CDR3 is TGCAGCGTTGACAAGGGGTCAAACACCGGGGAGCTGTTTTTT.

The rearrangement uses TRBV30 and TRBJ1-2; D might be TRBD1 (6 bases). Germline-derived CDR1 and CDR2 are GTSNPN and SVGIG (reference sequence). CDR3 length equals 15 residues. Between the trimmed V and J ends, which lost 2 bases and 7 bases, there was a span of 20 bases. CDR3 sequence: CAWSPKGGKGGGYTF. CDR3 nucleotides: TGTGCCTGGAGTCCTAAGGGGGGAAAAGGGGGTGGCTACACCTTC.

This clonotype was seen at least ten times. The J gene is TRBJ1-1, the V gene TRBV5-8; D might be TRBD1 (6 bases). Looked up from germline, CDR1 is SGHTS and CDR2 is YDEGEE. This CDR3 has 15 amino acids. Trimming took 4 bases from V and 0 from J, leaving 13 bases between them. In DNA form, the CDR3 reads TGTGCCAGCAGCCCCGCACAGGGTATGAACACTGAAGCTTTCTTT. This sequence encodes CASSPAQGMNTEAFF.

The V gene is TRBV30, the J gene TRBJ2-2; D tentatively reads TRBD1 or TRBD2 (5 bases each). Germline-derived CDR1 and CDR2 are GTSNPN and SVGIG (reference sequence). Trimming shortened V by 7 bases and J by 5 bases, and 17 bases separated the two germline ends. The CDR3 runs to 14 residues. DNA of the CDR3: TGTGCCTTAACCGGGACCCCGGGGACCGGGGAGCTGTTTTTT. Encoded protein: CALTGTPGTGELFF.

This chain joins TRBV9 and TRBJ2-1; 7 bases are shared with TRBD2. Germline V gene lookup returns CDR1 SGDLS and CDR2 YYNGEE. V shed 2 bases, J shed 8 bases, and the junction held 7 bases outside the gene matches. The CDR3 covers 14 residues. The CDR3 DNA sequence: TGTGCCAGCAGCGTGGGGGGAGGGTCCGATGAGCAGTTCTTC. Translation gives CASSVGGGSDEQFF.

This chain connects TRBV7-9 to TRBJ2-1, with no clear D. CDR3 length equals 11 residues. With 5 bases removed from V and 12 bases from J, the gap between germline ends came to 11 bases. Looked up from germline, CDR1 is SEHNR and CDR2 is FQNEAQ (reference sequence). CDR3 region: CASSGPKRQFF. The CDR3 DNA reads as TGTGCCAGCAGCGGCCCCAAACGGCAGTTCTTC.

This clonotype was counted a few times. The genes are TRBV6-2 or TRBV6-3 and TRBJ1-4; tentatively, D is TRBD1 (6 bases). The CDR3 contains 17 residues. CDR1 and CDR2 from the germline V gene are MNHEY and SVGEGT. V lost 2 bases, J lost 0 bases, and 13 bases lay in between. The CDR3 protein is CASSYDLQGPTNEKLFF. The CDR3 DNA reads TGTGCCAGCAGTTACGACCTCCAGGGGCCAACTAATGAAAAACTGTTTTTT.

J is TRBJ1-6 and V is TRBV20-1; unclear D gene. CDR3 length equals 14 residues. Deletions cut 3 bases from V and 9 bases from J, with 15 bases between. Germline assignment: CDR1 DFQATT and CDR2 SNEGSKA (reference sequence). The CDR3 region is CSARDERVASPLHF. CDR3 DNA: TGCAGTGCTAGGGACGAAAGGGTGGCTTCACCCCTCCACTTT.

This chain links TRBV3-1 with TRBJ2-7; no clear D. This CDR3 has 13 residues. Deletions cut 1 base from V and 9 bases from J, with 13 bases between. Germline CDR1 LGHDT, CDR2 YNNKEL (reference sequence). As DNA, the CDR3 is TGTGCCAGCAGCCAAGGGGCCCCTCTGGGGCAGTACTTC. Translated: CASSQGAPLGQYF.

This clonotype appeared many times. This chain connects TRBV18 to TRBJ2-1; 9 bases are a match to TRBD1. The CDR3 is made up of 13 amino acids. Trimming cost V 2 bases and J 7 bases; bases outside gene matches: 0. CDR1 is KGHSH and CDR2 is LQKENI in the germline V gene. The DNA for the CDR3 is TGTGCCAGCTCACCAGACAGGGGGAATGAGCAGTTCTTC. This encodes CASSPDRGNEQFF.

This clonotype came up a few times. The chain combines TRBV18 with TRBJ1-2; D is undetermined. CDR3 size: 13 residues. V lost 0 bases and J 7 bases, leaving 9 bases between the germline ends. CDR1 is KGHSH, CDR2 LQKENI, per germline. The CDR3 here is CASSPPYEAGYTF. CDR3 in DNA: TGTGCCAGCTCACCACCGTATGAGGCTGGCTACACCTTC.

The chain uses TRBV7-2 and TRBJ1-4; D is ambiguous. The CDR3 spans 14 residues. Germline V gives CDR1 SGHTA, CDR2 FQGNSA. V was clipped by 2 bases and J by 8 bases, with 12 bases between them. As DNA, the CDR3 is TGTGCCAGCAGCTTATTCGCCCGGGCAGAAAAACTGTTTTTT. This sequence encodes CASSLFARAEKLFF.